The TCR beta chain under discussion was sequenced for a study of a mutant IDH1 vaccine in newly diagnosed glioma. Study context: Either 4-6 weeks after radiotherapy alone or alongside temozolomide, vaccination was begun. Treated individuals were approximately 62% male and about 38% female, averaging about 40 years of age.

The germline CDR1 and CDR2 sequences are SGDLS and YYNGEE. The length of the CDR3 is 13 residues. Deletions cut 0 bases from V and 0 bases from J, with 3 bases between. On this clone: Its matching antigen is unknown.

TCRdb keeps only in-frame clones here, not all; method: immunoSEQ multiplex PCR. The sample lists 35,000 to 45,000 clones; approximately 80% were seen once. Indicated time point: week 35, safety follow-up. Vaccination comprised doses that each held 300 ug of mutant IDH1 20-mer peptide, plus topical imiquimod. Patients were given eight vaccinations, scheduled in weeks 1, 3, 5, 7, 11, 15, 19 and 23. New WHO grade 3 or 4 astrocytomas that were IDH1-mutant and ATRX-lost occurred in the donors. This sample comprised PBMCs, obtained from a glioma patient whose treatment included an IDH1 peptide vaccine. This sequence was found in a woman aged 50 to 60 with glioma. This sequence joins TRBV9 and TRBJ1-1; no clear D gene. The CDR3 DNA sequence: TGTGCCAGCAGCGTAGCGGTGAACACTGAAGCTTTCTTT. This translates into CASSVAVNTEAFF.